This T cell receptor (beta chain) originates from a study of cytomegalovirus exposure and HLA in healthy donors. The sample holds one count of this clone. Both 60 Vbeta primers and 13 Jbeta primers went into the PCR. Sequencing used immunoSEQ multiplex PCR; TCRdb keeps in-frame clones, though not all of them. The table records approximately 150,000 clones, around three quarters of them present only once. Germline V gene data show CDR1 as ENHRY and CDR2 as SYGVKD. This CDR3 is built from 15 residues. The V segment lost 6 bases and the J segment 8 bases; nucleotides outside the gene matches: 13. This receptor was obtained from a middle-aged man in good health and CMV-seronegative. The rearrangement uses TRBV10-3 and TRBJ2-1, with 7 bases identical to TRBD2. Sequenced input: PBMCs. CDR3 DNA: TGTGCCATCAGCCCCGCGGGAGAACGTGGTGATGAGCAGTTCTTC. It is translated as CAISPAGERGDEQFF.